This T cell receptor (beta chain) was sequenced in a study of CD8+CD57+ T cells in acquired aplastic anemia. The overall study: Recorded DNA amounts for sorted CD4+ and CD8+ cells had an average of approximately 3 ug.

Of note for this clonotype: The CDR3 carries no conserved terminal phenylalanine or tryptophan, so it likely arises from a read error.

Genomic DNA served as template for TCR beta VDJ and CDR3 profiling. TCRdb re-called the reads with MiXCR, one entry per CDR3 protein. The sample contains just over 200,000 distinct CDR3 sequences, about 60% of which appear only once. The patients chosen for sequencing had shown expansion of CD8+CD57+ cells (detected by flow cytometry). Each patient gave a blood sample that was collected before any therapy had been received. Germline values: CDR1 SGHRS, CDR2 YFSETQ. The CDR3 totals 14 residues. The J gene is TRBJ2-7, the V gene TRBV5-1, with 10 bases fitting TRBD2. The sequence derives from a human donor with aplastic anemia. Sequenced sample: sorted CD4+, CD8+, or CD8+CD57+ T cells (not recorded which) from PBMCs. CDR3 nucleotide sequence: TGCGCCGGCAGACGGAGCGGGGGGGAGGGCGAGCAGTACCTC. Its protein product is CAGRRSGGEGEQYL.